This T cell receptor beta chain was profiled in a study of T cell changes during pregnancy in multiple sclerosis. TCRdb's table, derived via immunoSEQ multiplex PCR, lists solely in-frame clones and lacks some. The sample includes about 68,000 clones, around nine tenths seen only once; the top ten take 1.5%. This CDR3 is built from 15 residues. Germline V gene sequence: CDR1 GTSNPN, CDR2 SVGIG (reference sequence). Trimming stripped 0 bases from V and 0 bases from J, with 9 bases between. This chain links TRBV30 with TRBJ1-5; TRBD1 is a possible D gene (6 bases). Source: peripheral blood, taken in the third trimester of pregnancy. The sequence was collected from a female donor with multiple sclerosis, enrolled in a pregnancy study. DNA for the CDR3: TGTGCCTGGAGTGTAGGGGGATATAGCAATCAGCCCCAGCATTTT. Translation: CAWSVGGYSNQPQHF.